What follows are 20 T cell receptor beta chains derived from one specimen sequenced in a study of blood T cell repertoires in COVID-19. This table comes from immunoSEQ multiplex PCR, and its TCRdb copy is limited to in-frame clones, with some not included. The sample gives around 260,000 clones, 75% to 90% of which show up once; just under 2% is in the top ten. The sequencing sample was made of peripheral blood. The source of these receptors is a man aged 25 to 40 with active or convalescent COVID-19.

The chain is built from TRBV7-9 and TRBJ2-5; 15 positions agree with TRBD2. Unmatched junction bases numbered 5, after V lost 5 bases and J lost 1 base. CDR3 length equals 17 residues. Germline CDR1 and CDR2: SEHNR and FQNEAQ (reference sequence). CDR3 region: CASSPGLAGGFQETQYF. In nucleotides, the CDR3 is TGTGCCAGCAGCCCGGGACTAGCGGGGGGATTCCAAGAGACCCAGTACTTC.

The V and J genes are TRBV6-6 and TRBJ1-1; D uncertain. Per the germline V gene, CDR1 is MNHNY and CDR2 is SVGAGI (reference sequence). There are 16 residues in the CDR3. The V end lost 6 bases, the J end lost 2 bases, and 19 bases lay between the germline ends. Here the CDR3 reads CASSNQVAGINTEAFF. The CDR3 nucleotides read TGTGCCAGCAGCAACCAGGTGGCAGGAATTAACACTGAAGCTTTCTTT.

V gene TRBV5-4 combines with J gene TRBJ1-6; perhaps TRBD1 as D (5 bases). Germline V gene sequence: CDR1 SGHNT, CDR2 YYREEE (reference sequence). V shed 4 bases and J shed 0 bases, with 8 bases lying between them. The CDR3 consists of 15 residues. The CDR3 bases are TGTGCCAGCAGCCGCGACAGCTCCTATAATTCACCCCTCCACTTT. This codes for CASSRDSSYNSPLHF.

The chain employs TRBV30 and TRBJ2-3; D uncertain. CDR3 size: 12 residues. Germline CDR1 GTSNPN, CDR2 SVGIG (reference sequence). Trimming pared 2 bases from V and 1 base from J, leaving 4 bases between. The CDR3 DNA reads as TGTGCCTGGAGTACGGGCACAGATACGCAGTATTTT. Its protein is CAWSTGTDTQYF.

This CDR3 reads CAWRQGRTNEKLFF. CDR3 DNA: TGTGCCTGGAGACAGGGGCGAACTAATGAAAAACTGTTTTTT. V is TRBV30 and J is TRBJ1-4, with 7 bases fitting TRBD1. Germline trimming cut 3 bases from V and 1 base from J; bases unmatched to any gene: 2. CDR1 and CDR2 (germline): GTSNPN, SVGIG (reference sequence). This CDR3 is built from 14 residues.

The chain uses TRBV30 and TRBJ1-5; the D gene is possibly TRBD1 (5 bases). The germline V gene encodes CDR1 GTSNPN and CDR2 SVGIG (reference sequence). There are 14 residues in the CDR3. V lost 3 bases to trimming and J lost 5 bases, with 14 bases between them. CDR3 bases: TGTGCCTGGAGAGAGGGCGGGGCGCATCAGCCCCAGCATTTT. Translation gives CAWREGGAHQPQHF.

This clone was detected a few times. The chain joins TRBV18 to TRBJ1-1; D gene unclear. The CDR3 spans 15 residues. V lost 6 bases, J lost 5 bases, and 19 bases lay in between. The V gene's germline CDR1 is KGHSH and CDR2 LQKENI. The CDR3 DNA reads as TGTGCCAGCTCGCCTACCAGTGAGGGTAAGACTGAAGCTTTCTTT. Encoded protein: CASSPTSEGKTEAFF. The full variable domain, completed using reference TRBV18 and TRBJ1-1, is NAGVMQNPRHLVRRRGQEARLRCSPMKGHSHVYWYRQLPEEGLKFMVYLQKENIIDESGMPKERFSAEFPKEGPSILRIQQVVRGDSAAYFCASSPTSEGKTEAFFGQGTRLTVV.

The chain joins TRBV6-5 to TRBJ1-5, with 7 positions matching TRBD1. V trimming: 5 bases; J trimming: 8 bases; junction bases outside the gene matches: 9. The CDR3 sequence is 14 residues long. Germline V gene sequence: CDR1 MNHEY, CDR2 SVGAGI. The CDR3, as DNA: TGTGCCAGCAGTACCTGGACAGGTTCAGAGCCCCAGCATTTT. Translation: CASSTWTGSEPQHF.

This rearrangement joins TRBV18 to TRBJ2-2, with TRBD1 identical over 8 bases. The CDR3 consists of 17 residues. Per germline, CDR1 KGHSH and CDR2 LQKENI. The J segment lost 3 bases and the V segment lost 4 bases, leaving 10 bases of the junction unmatched. The CDR3 DNA follows: TGTGCCAGCTCACTTAGGACGCCGGGACAGGACACCGGGGAGCTGTTTTTT. Translation gives CASSLRTPGQDTGELFF.

This clone was observed a single time. V gene TRBV7-2 combines with J gene TRBJ1-1; perhaps TRBD1 as D (5 bases). CDR1 and CDR2 from the germline V gene are SGHTA and FQGNSA. This CDR3 is built from 13 residues. Trimming took 6 bases from V and 0 from J, leaving 8 bases between them. For the CDR3, the DNA is TGTGCCAGCAGGGCGACAGTGAACACTGAAGCTTTCTTT. Translating it yields CASRATVNTEAFF.

The genes are TRBV7-9 and TRBJ1-2, with D unclear. Trimming removed 2 bases from V and 7 bases from J, with 20 bases in between. The CDR3 extends over 16 amino acids. The germline CDR1 and CDR2 sequences are SEHNR and FQNEAQ (reference sequence). CDR3 in amino acids: CASSLSAAGGSGGYTF. The CDR3 DNA follows: TGTGCCAGCAGCTTATCAGCTGCAGGTGGTTCAGGTGGCTACACCTTC.

The chain is built from TRBV7-2 and TRBJ2-5; TRBD2 is a possible D gene (6 bases). The CDR3 covers 14 residues. V was cut by 6 bases and J by 7 bases, with 18 bases left in between. The V gene's germline CDR1 is SGHTA and CDR2 FQGNSA. The CDR3 DNA reads TGTGCCAGCAGTTCATCTAGCGCCCCGGGGACCCAGTACTTC. Translation: CASSSSSAPGTQYF.

The chain has TRBV5-1 and TRBJ2-6; weak D call: TRBD1 (5 bases). V gave up 7 bases and J gave up 0 bases, with 17 bases separating them. This CDR3 is built from 17 residues. CDR1 is SGHRS, CDR2 YFSETQ, per germline. The CDR3 region is CASAPTTTVSGANVLTF. CDR3 bases: TGCGCCAGCGCACCCACTACGACAGTCTCTGGGGCCAACGTCCTGACTTTC. Complete variable domain (other parts from reference TRBV5-1 and TRBJ2-6): KAGVTQTPRYLIKTRGQQVTLSCSPISGHRSVSWYQQTPGQGLQFLFEYFSETQRNKGNFPGRFSGRQFSNSRSEMNVSTLELGDSALYLCASAPTTTVSGANVLTFGAGSRLTVL.

The chain combines TRBV20-1 with TRBJ1-4; the match to TRBD1 covers 7 bases. CDR1 is DFQATT and CDR2 is SNEGSKA in the germline V gene (reference sequence). Trimming removed 6 bases from V and 8 bases from J; junction bases left unmatched: 3. The CDR3 loop spans 11 amino acids. CDR3 nucleotides: TGCAGTGCACAGACAGGGGAAAAACTGTTTTTT. Translated, it gives CSAQTGEKLFF.

The chain recombines TRBV6-5 with TRBJ2-2; 13 bases fit TRBD2. Germline CDR1 is MNHEY and CDR2 is SVGAGI. The CDR3 totals 15 residues. V was clipped by 6 bases and J by 8 bases; unmatched bases: 6. The CDR3 loop is CASRRTSGGSGELFF. Here the CDR3 DNA reads TGTGCCAGCAGACGGACTAGCGGGGGTTCGGGGGAGCTGTTTTTT.

The chain joins TRBV6-2 or TRBV6-3 to TRBJ1-3, with no clear D. The V end was cut by 5 bases, the J end by 4 bases, with 21 bases between. The CDR3 extends over 17 amino acids. Germline-derived CDR1 and CDR2 are MNHEY and SVGEGT. The CDR3 protein is CASSGPGNYGSGNTIYF. The CDR3 region has the DNA TGTGCCAGCAGTGGACCGGGGAATTACGGGTCAGGAAACACCATATATTTT.

The V call is TRBV5-8, the J call TRBJ1-6; TRBD1 might be the D (5 bases). V gave up 1 base and J gave up 7 bases, with 6 bases separating them. CDR3 length equals 13 residues. Germline CDR1 reads SGHTS; CDR2 reads YDEGEE. Written as DNA, the CDR3 is TGTGCCAGCAGCTTGTACAGGAATTCACCCCTCCACTTT. Its translation is CASSLYRNSPLHF.

The CDR3 DNA sequence: TGTGCCAGCAGTGAAGGTATAGGGAGGGAACAGTTCTTC. The encoded protein is CASSEGIGREQFF. The rearrangement joins TRBV6-1 to TRBJ2-1; 7 positions agree with TRBD2. CDR1 is MNHNS, CDR2 SASEGT, per germline. V dropped 1 base and J dropped 13; count of bases not matched to a gene: 7. The CDR3 length is 13 residues.

The chain has TRBV10-2 and TRBJ2-2; D unresolved. This CDR3 is 14 amino acids long. The V and J ends lost 8 bases and 4 bases respectively, with 14 bases between them. The germline V gene encodes CDR1 WSHSY and CDR2 SAAADI. The CDR3 nucleotides read TGCGCCAGCGCCCTTCGACCTAGCACCGGGGAGCTGTTTTTT. It codes for CASALRPSTGELFF.

This rearrangement joins TRBV24-1 to TRBJ2-1; possibly TRBD2 for D (5 bases). The V and J ends lost 7 bases and 4 bases respectively, with 16 bases between them. The CDR3 contains 15 residues. Germline V gene data show CDR1 as KGHDR and CDR2 as SFDVKD. This CDR3 reads CATSERTAKYNEQFF. The CDR3 coding sequence is TGTGCCACCAGCGAGCGGACGGCAAAATACAATGAGCAGTTCTTC.